The T cell receptor (beta chain) described here comes from a study of Graves' ophthalmopathy and Graves' hyperthyroidism. About the research overall: There was a collection of peripheral blood at initial diagnosis, before any treatment.

8.5 to 10 ml of fresh blood yielded the PBMCs by density gradient. At least ten counts were recorded for this clonotype. Its antigen is unidentified. Transcripts of RNA were the source for amplifying TCR beta CDR3 regions. Second-round multiplex PCR followed a first-round RT-PCR using HTBI primers. From the multiplex PCR reads, TCRdb called clonotypes with MiXCR, one entry per CDR3 protein. The sample lists some 750,000 distinct CDR3 sequences, roughly 40% occurring once. The CDR3 covers 15 residues. The V end lost 3 bases, the J end lost 0 bases, and 9 bases lay between the germline ends. Germline V gene sequence: CDR1 SNHLY, CDR2 FYNNEI. The study's findings and limits: For predicting ophthalmopathy progression, the model had 70.59% sensitivity and nearly 75% specificity.

V and J are TRBV2 and TRBJ1-5; D gene uncertain. This TCR was recovered from an adult man with Graves' ophthalmopathy. The specimen sequenced was peripheral blood. This CDR3 is CASSDRIASNQPQHF. In nucleotides, the CDR3 is TGTGCCAGCAGTGACAGAATAGCTAGCAATCAGCCCCAGCATTTT.